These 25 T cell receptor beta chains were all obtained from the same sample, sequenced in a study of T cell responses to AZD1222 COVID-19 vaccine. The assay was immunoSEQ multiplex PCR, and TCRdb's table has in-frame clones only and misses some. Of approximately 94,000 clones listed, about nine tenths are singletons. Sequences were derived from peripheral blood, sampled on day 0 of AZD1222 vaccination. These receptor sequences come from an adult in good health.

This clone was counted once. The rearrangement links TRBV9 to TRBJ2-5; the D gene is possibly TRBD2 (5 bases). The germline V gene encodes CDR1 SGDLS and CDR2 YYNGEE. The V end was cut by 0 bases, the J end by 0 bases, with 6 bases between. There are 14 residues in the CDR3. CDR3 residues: CASSVVGDQETQYF. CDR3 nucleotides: TGTGCCAGCAGCGTAGTGGGAGACCAAGAGACCCAGTACTTC. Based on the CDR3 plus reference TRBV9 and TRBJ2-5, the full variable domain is DSGVTQTPKHLITATGQRVTLRCSPRSGDLSVYWYQQSLDQGLQFLIQYYNGEERAKGNILERFSAQQFPDLHSELNLSSLELGDSALYFCASSVVGDQETQYFGPGTRLLVL.

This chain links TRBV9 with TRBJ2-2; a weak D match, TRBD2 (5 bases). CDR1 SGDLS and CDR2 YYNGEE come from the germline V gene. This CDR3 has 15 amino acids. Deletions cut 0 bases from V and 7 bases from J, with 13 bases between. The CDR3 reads CASSVAAALSGELFF. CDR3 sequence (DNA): TGTGCCAGCAGCGTAGCAGCGGCCTTAAGCGGGGAGCTGTTTTTT.

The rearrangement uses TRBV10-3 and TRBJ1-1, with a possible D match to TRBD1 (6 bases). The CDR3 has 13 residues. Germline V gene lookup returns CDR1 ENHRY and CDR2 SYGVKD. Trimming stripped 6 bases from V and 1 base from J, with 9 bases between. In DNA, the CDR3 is TGTGCCATCAGAGGGGGGACGAACACTGAAGCTTTCTTT. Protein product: CAIRGGTNTEAFF.

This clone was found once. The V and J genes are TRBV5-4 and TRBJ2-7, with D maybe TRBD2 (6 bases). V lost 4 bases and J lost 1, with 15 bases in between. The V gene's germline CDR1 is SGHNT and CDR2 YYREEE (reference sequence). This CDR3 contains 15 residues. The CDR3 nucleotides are TGTGCCAGCAGCCCTCCAGGAGGGAGTTCCTACGAGCAGTACTTC. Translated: CASSPPGGSSYEQYF.

This CDR3 is CASSLIGQEQFF. The CDR3 DNA follows: TGTGCCAGCAGTTTGATAGGTCAGGAGCAGTTCTTC. The rearrangement links TRBV28 to TRBJ2-1; D uncertain. With 3 bases removed from V and 10 bases from J, the gap between germline ends came to 10 bases. Per the germline V gene, CDR1 is MDHEN and CDR2 is SYDVKM. This CDR3 spans 12 amino acids.

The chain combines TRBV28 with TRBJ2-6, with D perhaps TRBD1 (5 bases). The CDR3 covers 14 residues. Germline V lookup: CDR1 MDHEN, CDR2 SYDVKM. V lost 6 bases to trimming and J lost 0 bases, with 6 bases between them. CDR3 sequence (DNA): TGTGCCAGCAGACAGGACTCTGGGGCCAACGTCCTGACTTTC. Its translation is CASRQDSGANVLTF. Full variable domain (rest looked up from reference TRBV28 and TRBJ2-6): DVKVTQSSRYLVKRTGEKVFLECVQDMDHENMFWYRQDPGLGLRLIYFSYDVKMKEKGDIPEGYSVSREKKERFSLILESASTNQTSMYLCASRQDSGANVLTFGAGSRLTVL.

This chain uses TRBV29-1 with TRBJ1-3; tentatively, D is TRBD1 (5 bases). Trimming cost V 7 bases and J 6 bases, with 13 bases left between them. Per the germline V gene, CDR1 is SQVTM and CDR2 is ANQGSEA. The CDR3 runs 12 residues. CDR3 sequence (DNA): TGCAGCGCCTACCGAGGGGAAAACACCATATATTTT. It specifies CSAYRGENTIYF.

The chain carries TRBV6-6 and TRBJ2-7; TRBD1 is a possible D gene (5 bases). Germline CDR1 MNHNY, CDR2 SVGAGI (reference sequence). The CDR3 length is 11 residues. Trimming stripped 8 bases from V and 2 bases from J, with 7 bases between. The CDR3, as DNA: TGTGCCAGCGGGGCCACCTACGAGCAGTACTTC. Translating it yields CASGATYEQYF.

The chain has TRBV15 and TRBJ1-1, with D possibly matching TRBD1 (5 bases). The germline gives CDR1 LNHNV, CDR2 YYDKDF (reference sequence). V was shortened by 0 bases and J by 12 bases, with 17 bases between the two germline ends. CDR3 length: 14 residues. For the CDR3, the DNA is TGTGCCACCAGCAGAGATCTAGGGGAGGGTTCGACTTTCTTT. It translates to CATSRDLGEGSTFF.

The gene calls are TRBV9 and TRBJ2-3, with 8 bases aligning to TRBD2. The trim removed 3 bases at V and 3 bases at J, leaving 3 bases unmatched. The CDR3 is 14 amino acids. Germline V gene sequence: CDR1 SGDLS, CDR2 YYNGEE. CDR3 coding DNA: TGTGCCAGCAGCGCCGGGAGGGGTACAGATACGCAGTATTTT. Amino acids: CASSAGRGTDTQYF.

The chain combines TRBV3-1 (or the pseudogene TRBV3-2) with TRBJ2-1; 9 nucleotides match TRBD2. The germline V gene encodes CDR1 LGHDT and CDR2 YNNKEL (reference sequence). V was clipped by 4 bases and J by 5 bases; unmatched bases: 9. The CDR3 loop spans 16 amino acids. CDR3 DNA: TGTGCCAGCAGCCCTTTAGCGGGAGATCGGGACAATGAGCAGTTCTTC. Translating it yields CASSPLAGDRDNEQFF.

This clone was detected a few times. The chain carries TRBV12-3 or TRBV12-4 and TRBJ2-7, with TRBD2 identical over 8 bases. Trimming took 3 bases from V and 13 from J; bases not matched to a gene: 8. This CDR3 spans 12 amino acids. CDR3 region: CASSFRGRQFYF. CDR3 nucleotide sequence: TGTGCCAGCAGTTTCCGCGGGAGGCAGTTCTACTTC.

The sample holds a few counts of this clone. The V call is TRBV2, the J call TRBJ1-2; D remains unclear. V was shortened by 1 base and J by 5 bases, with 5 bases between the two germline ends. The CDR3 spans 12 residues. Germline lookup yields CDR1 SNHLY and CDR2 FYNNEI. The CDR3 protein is CASSEGDYGYTF. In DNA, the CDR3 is TGTGCCAGCAGTGAAGGGGATTATGGCTACACCTTC.

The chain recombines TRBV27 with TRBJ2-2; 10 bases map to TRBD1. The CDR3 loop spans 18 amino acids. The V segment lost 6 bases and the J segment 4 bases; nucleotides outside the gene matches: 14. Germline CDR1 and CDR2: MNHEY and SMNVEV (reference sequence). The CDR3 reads CASSPKYGQGGSTGELFF. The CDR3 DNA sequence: TGTGCCAGCAGCCCTAAATACGGACAGGGGGGTTCCACCGGGGAGCTGTTTTTT.

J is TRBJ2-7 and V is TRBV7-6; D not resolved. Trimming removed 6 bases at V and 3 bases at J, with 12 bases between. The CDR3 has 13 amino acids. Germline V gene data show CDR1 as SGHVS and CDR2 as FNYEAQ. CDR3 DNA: TGTGCCAGCAGTTCGGGCCCCAACTACGAGCAGTACTTC. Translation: CASSSGPNYEQYF.

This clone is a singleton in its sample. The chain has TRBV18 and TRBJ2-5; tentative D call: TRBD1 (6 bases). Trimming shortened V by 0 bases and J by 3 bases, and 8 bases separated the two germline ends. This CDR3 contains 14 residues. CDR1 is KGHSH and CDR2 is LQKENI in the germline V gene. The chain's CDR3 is CASSPPTGKETQYF. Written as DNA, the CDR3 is TGTGCCAGCTCACCACCGACAGGAAAAGAGACCCAGTACTTC.

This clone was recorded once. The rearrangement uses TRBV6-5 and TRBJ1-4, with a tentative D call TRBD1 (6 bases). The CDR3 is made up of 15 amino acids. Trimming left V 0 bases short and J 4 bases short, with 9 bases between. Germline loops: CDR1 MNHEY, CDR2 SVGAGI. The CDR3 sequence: CASSYSTGLNEKLFF. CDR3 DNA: TGTGCCAGCAGTTACTCGACAGGACTTAATGAAAAACTGTTTTTT.

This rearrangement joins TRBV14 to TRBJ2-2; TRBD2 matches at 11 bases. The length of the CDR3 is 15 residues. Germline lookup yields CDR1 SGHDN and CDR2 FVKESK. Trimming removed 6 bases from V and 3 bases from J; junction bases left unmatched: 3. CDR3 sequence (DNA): TGTGCCAGCAGACTAGCGGGAGAGCACACCGGGGAGCTGTTTTTT. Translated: CASRLAGEHTGELFF.

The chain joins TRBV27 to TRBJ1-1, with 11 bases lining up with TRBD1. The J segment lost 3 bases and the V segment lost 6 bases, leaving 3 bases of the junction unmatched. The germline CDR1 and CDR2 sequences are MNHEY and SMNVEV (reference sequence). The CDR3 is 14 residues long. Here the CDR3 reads CASRDRGRDTEAFF. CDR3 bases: TGTGCCAGCAGGGACAGGGGGCGCGACACTGAAGCTTTCTTT.

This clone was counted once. As DNA, the CDR3 is TGTGCCAGCAGTTTGGTGGGGAGGGGGACCCGCACAGATACGCAGTATTTT. This sequence encodes CASSLVGRGTRTDTQYF. This chain links TRBV28 with TRBJ2-3; weak D call: TRBD2 (7 bases). This CDR3 comprises 17 residues. V was pared by 3 bases and J by 1 base, with 17 bases between. CDR1 is MDHEN, CDR2 SYDVKM, per germline.

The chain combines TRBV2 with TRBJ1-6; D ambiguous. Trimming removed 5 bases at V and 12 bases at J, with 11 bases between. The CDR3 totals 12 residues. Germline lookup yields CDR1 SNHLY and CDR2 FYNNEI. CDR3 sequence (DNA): TGTGCCAGCAGTCCCCGGACCGGACCCCTCCACTTT. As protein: CASSPRTGPLHF.

The CDR3 spells CASSFNRNSPLHF. The CDR3 region has the DNA TGTGCCAGCAGTTTTAACAGAAATTCACCCCTCCACTTT. This chain connects TRBV27 to TRBJ1-6; D remains unclear. Germline CDR1 MNHEY, CDR2 SMNVEV (reference sequence). The CDR3 has 13 amino acids. V lost 3 bases and J lost 7, with 7 bases in between.

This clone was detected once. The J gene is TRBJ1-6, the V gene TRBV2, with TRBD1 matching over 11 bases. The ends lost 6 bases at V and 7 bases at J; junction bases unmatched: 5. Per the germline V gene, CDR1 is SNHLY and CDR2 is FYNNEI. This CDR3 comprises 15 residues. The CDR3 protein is CASSNRDRGNSPLHF. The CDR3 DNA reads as TGTGCCAGCAGCAACCGGGACAGGGGGAATTCACCCCTCCACTTT.

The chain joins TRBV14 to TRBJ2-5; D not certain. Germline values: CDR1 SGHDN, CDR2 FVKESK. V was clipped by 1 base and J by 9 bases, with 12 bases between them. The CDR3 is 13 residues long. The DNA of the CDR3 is TGTGCCAGCAGCCAAGTTAGGGCCGAGGCCCAGTACTTC. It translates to CASSQVRAEAQYF.

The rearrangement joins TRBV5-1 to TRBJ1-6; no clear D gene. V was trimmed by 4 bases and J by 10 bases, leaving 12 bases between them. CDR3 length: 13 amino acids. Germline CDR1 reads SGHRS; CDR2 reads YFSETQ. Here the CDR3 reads CASSGQIRSPLHF. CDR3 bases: TGCGCCAGCAGCGGCCAGATCAGATCACCCCTCCACTTT. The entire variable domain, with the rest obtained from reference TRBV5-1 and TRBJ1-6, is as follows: KAGVTQTPRYLIKTRGQQVTLSCSPISGHRSVSWYQQTPGQGLQFLFEYFSETQRNKGNFPGRFSGRQFSNSRSEMNVSTLELGDSALYLCASSGQIRSPLHFGNGTRLTVT.